The text below deals with one TCR beta chain. The antigen is undetermined. Sequenced by immunoSEQ multiplex PCR; TCRdb stores in-frame clones only, minus some. The sample lists about 73,000 clones, approximately 74% occurring once. These data come from a study of vaccination effects on CD4 cells after COVID-19. Peptide-pool stimulation followed by sequencing identified expanded antigen-specific CD4+ clonotypes in the ViraFEST assay. Culture lasted about 10 days before CD4+ T cell isolation. Negative nucleocapsid antibody tests before and after vaccination confirmed no previous SARS-CoV-2 infection. Sequenced here: CD4+ T cells from PBMCs cultured with HCoV-NL63 spike peptides, sampled before COVID-19 vaccination. The source is a human donor who received a COVID-19 vaccine.

For the CDR3, the DNA is TGCGCCAGCAGACATAGCGGGGGGGCTGGAAATGAGCAGTTCTTC. The encoded protein is CASRHSGGAGNEQFF. The rearrangement uses TRBV4-1 and TRBJ2-1, with TRBD2 matching 11 bases. This CDR3 has 15 amino acids. In germline, CDR1 is MGHRA, CDR2 YSYEKL. V lost 6 bases and J lost 7; bases outside the gene matches: 8.